The next 7 T cell receptor beta chains were all read from a single sample in a study of T-cell memory formation after mild COVID-19. TCRdb processed the 5' RACE reads anew with MiXCR; each CDR3 protein has one entry. The sample includes nearly 250,000 distinct CDR3 sequences, approximately 15% of them seen just once. The sequenced sample was PBMCs or a T cell subset sorted from them (not recorded which). All receptors come from an adult woman who had mild COVID-19 (a few samples of this study predate the infection). Cell type and time point are not known.

Notes on this clonotype: One end of the junction is discordant with germline, which a read error may explain. The chain is built from TRBV24-1 and TRBJ2-6, with D tentatively TRBD1 (6 bases). The length of the CDR3 is 14 residues. Germline V CDR1 and CDR2: KGHDR, SFDVKD. The CDR3 sequence: CATSEGGRANFLTF. DNA of the CDR3: TGTGCCACCAGTGAAGGGGGAAGGGCCAACTTCCTGACTTTC.

The chain joins TRBV5-1 to TRBJ2-5; D may be TRBD2 (6 bases). In germline, CDR1 is SGHRS, CDR2 YFSETQ. CDR3 size: 14 residues. The germline V and J ends were trimmed by 3 bases and 5 bases, with 14 bases remaining between them. The CDR3 loop reads CASSSGRSIETQYF. The CDR3 region has the DNA TGCGCCAGCAGCTCAGGGAGGTCGATTGAGACCCAGTACTTC.

This chain uses TRBV12-3 or TRBV12-4 with TRBJ2-3, with 9 bases aligning to TRBD2. V trimming: 1 base; J trimming: 3 bases; junction bases outside the gene matches: 2. The CDR3 contains 15 residues. This chain's CDR3 is CASSLGGRGTDTQYF. CDR3 in DNA: TGTGCCAGCAGTTTAGGCGGGAGGGGAACAGATACGCAGTATTTT.

This clonotype was found many times. The rearrangement joins TRBV5-1 to TRBJ2-1; perhaps TRBD2 as D (5 bases). Germline values: CDR1 SGHRS, CDR2 YFSETQ. The CDR3 contains 14 residues. Trimming left V 2 bases short and J 8 bases short, with 14 bases between. CDR3 nucleotide sequence: TGCGCCAGCAGCTTATGGGAGCCGCGGGATGAGCAGTTCTTC. It is translated as CASSLWEPRDEQFF.

CDR3 sequence reads: CASSQETSGGPYNEQFF. CDR3 nucleotides: TGTGCCAGCAGCCAAGAGACTAGCGGGGGCCCCTACAATGAGCAGTTCTTC. This chain joins TRBV4-2 and TRBJ2-1; TRBD2 agrees at 12 bases. Unmatched junction bases numbered 2, after V lost 0 bases and J lost 2 bases. The length of the CDR3 is 17 residues. Looked up from germline, CDR1 is LGHNA and CDR2 is YNFKEQ.

The rearrangement uses TRBV12-3 or TRBV12-4 and TRBJ1-1; perhaps TRBD1 as D (6 bases). The CDR3 runs 15 residues. The V end was cut by 6 bases, the J end by 0 bases, with 14 bases between. Written as DNA, the CDR3 is TGTGCCAGCAGGAAAACGGACAGCCTGAACACTGAAGCTTTCTTT. It codes for CASRKTDSLNTEAFF.

This chain links TRBV7-9 with TRBJ2-5, with 7 bases matching TRBD1. In germline, CDR1 is SEHNR, CDR2 FQNEAQ (reference sequence). The V and J ends lost 1 base and 7 bases, in that order; junction bases with no gene match: 3. The CDR3 sequence is 13 residues long. CDR3: CASSLGQGGTQYF. The CDR3, as DNA: TGTGCCAGCAGCTTAGGACAGGGCGGGACCCAGTACTTC.